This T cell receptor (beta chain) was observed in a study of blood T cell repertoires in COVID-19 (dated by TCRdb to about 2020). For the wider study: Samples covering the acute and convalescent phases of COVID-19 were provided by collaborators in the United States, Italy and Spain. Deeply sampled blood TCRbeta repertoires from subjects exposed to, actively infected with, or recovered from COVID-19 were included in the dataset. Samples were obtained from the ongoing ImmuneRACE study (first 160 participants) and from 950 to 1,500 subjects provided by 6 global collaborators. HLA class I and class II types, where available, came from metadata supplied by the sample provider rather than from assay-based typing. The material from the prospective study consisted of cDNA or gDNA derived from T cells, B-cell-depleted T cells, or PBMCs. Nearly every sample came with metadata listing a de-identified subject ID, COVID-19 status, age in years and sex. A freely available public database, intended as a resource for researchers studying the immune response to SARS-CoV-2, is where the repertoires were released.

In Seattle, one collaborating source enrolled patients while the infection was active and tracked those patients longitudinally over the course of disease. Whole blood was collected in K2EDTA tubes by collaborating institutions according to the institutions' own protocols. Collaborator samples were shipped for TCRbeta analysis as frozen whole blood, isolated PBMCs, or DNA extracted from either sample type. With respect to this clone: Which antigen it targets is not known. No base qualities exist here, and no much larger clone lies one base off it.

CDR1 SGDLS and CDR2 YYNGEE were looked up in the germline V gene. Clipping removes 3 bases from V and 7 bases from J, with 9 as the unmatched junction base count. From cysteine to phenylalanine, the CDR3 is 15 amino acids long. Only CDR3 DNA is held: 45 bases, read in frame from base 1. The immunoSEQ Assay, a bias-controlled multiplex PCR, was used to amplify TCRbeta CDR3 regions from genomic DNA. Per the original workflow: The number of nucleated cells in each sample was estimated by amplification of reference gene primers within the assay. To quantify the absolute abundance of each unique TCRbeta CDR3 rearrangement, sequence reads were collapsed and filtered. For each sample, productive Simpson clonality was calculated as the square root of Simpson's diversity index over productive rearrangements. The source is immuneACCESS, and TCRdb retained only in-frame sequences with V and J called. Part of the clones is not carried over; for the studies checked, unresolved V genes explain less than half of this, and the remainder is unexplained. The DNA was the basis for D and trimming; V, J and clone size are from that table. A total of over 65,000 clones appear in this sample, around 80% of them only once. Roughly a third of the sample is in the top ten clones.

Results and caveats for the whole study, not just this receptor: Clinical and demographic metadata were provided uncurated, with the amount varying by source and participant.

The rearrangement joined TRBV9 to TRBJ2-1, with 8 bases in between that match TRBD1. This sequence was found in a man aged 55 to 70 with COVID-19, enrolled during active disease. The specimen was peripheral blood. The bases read TGTGCCAGCAGCGGAGACAGGGGATTTAAGAATGAGCAGTTCTTC. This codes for CASSGDRGFKNEQFF.